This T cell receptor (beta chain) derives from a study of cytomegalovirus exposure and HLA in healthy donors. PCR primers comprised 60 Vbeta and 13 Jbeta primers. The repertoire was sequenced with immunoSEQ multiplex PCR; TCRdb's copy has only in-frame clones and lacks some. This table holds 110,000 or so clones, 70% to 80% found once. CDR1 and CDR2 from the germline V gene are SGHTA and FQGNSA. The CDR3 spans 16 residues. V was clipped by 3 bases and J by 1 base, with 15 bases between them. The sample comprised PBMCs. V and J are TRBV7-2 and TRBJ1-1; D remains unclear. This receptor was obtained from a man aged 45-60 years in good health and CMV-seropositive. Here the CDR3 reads CASSFMSGGRNTEAFF. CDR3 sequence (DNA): TGTGCCAGCAGCTTTATGTCCGGAGGCAGGAACACTGAAGCTTTCTTT.